This entry concerns a single T cell receptor (beta chain). After extraction with the RNeasy kit, roughly 0.5 to 1 ug of the RNA was reverse transcribed using random hexamers. TCR beta CDR3 was amplified by immunoSEQ multiplex PCR. This amplification extended across 54 Vbeta and 13 Jbeta segments. In TCRdb, the immunoSEQ multiplex PCR reads were re-called with MiXCR into one record per CDR3 protein. The sample lists 150,000 to 200,000 distinct CDR3 sequences, approximately 93% occurring once. TCR beta from blood CD8+ and CD4+ T cells was sequenced. Those who served as multiple sclerosis controls were treatment-naive patients with stable or active relapsing-remitting disease. Negative isolation was used for CD8+ and CD4+ T cells, and FACS enrichment was applied to TEMRA cells. This sample was included in a study of CD8 T cells in Susac syndrome. J lost 2 bases, V lost 2 bases, and 0 bases had no gene match. CDR3 size: 14 residues. Per the germline V gene, CDR1 is MNHNY and CDR2 is SVGAGI (reference sequence).

This clonotype was obtained from a human donor with multiple sclerosis. The chain has TRBV6-6 and TRBJ2-5; 9 bases map to TRBD2. Sample: CD4+ T cells from PBMCs. CDR3 amino acids: CASSYLAGQETQYF. CDR3 nucleotides: TGTGCCAGCAGTTACCTAGCGGGGCAAGAGACCCAGTACTTC.